A single sample gave rise to the 16 T cell receptor beta chains below, sequenced in a study of CD8 T cells in Susac syndrome. Reverse transcription used about 0.5 to 1 ug RNA and random hexamers. MiXCR, run by TCRdb on the immunoSEQ multiplex PCR reads, gives a single entry per CDR3 protein. The data hold 150,000 or so distinct CDR3 sequences, with roughly 94% observed a single time. The sequenced sample was CD4+ T cells from PBMCs. Receptors were obtained from a human donor with multiple sclerosis.

The V call is TRBV12-3 or TRBV12-4, the J call TRBJ1-2; D uncertain. This CDR3 spans 13 amino acids. Trimming removed 4 bases from V and 6 bases from J, with 12 bases in between. This chain's CDR3 is CASSWAAPNGYTF. The CDR3 DNA reads TGTGCCAGCAGTTGGGCAGCCCCCAATGGCTACACCTTC.

The chain uses TRBV15 and TRBJ1-5; a possible D gene is TRBD1 (6 bases). Germline V gene lookup returns CDR1 LNHNV and CDR2 YYDKDF (reference sequence). The V end was cut by 1 base, the J end by 4 bases, with 8 bases between. This CDR3 contains 14 residues. The CDR3 sequence: CATSRGTVNQPQHF. DNA of the CDR3: TGTGCCACCAGCAGAGGGACAGTTAATCAGCCCCAGCATTTT.

This rearrangement joins TRBV12-3 or TRBV12-4 to TRBJ1-4; TRBD1 might be the D (6 bases). V dropped 7 bases and J dropped 3 bases, with 12 bases sitting between them. The CDR3 extends over 14 amino acids. This CDR3 reads CASTWGAANEKLFF. The DNA for the CDR3 is TGTGCCAGCACCTGGGGGGCAGCTAATGAAAAACTGTTTTTT.

The V and J genes are TRBV3-1 and TRBJ1-5, with D maybe TRBD1 (6 bases). The germline V and J ends were trimmed by 4 bases and 3 bases, with 19 bases remaining between them. This CDR3 is built from 17 residues. Germline V gene data show CDR1 as LGHDT and CDR2 as YNNKEL (reference sequence). The CDR3, as DNA: TGTGCCAGCAGCCCATACGGGGGGCAGGGTCTCAATCAGCCCCAGCATTTT. Translating gives CASSPYGGQGLNQPQHF.

The rearrangement links TRBV20-1 to TRBJ1-1; 7 bases line up with TRBD1. Germline assignment: CDR1 DFQATT and CDR2 SNEGSKA (reference sequence). The CDR3 length is 14 residues. The trim removed 6 bases at V and 4 bases at J, leaving 11 bases unmatched. CDR3: CSAAWPNRGTEAFF. CDR3 DNA sequence: TGCAGTGCCGCCTGGCCCAACAGGGGCACTGAAGCTTTCTTT.

This clonotype was observed a single time. The chain combines TRBV2 with TRBJ1-3; D not certain. The CDR3 covers 14 residues. The germline V gene has CDR1 SNHLY and CDR2 FYNNEI. Trimming left V 4 bases short and J 1 base short, with 8 bases between. CDR3 sequence reads: CASSVTFSGNTIYF. DNA for the CDR3: TGTGCCAGCAGTGTGACTTTTTCTGGAAACACCATATATTTT.

The rearrangement uses TRBV18 and TRBJ2-3; no reliable D call. V was pared by 2 bases and J by 4 bases, with 10 bases between. The length of the CDR3 is 14 residues. CDR1 is KGHSH and CDR2 is LQKENI in the germline V gene. The CDR3 DNA sequence: TGTGCCAGCTCACCAGAGGTCGGATCAGATACGCAGTATTTT. Translating gives CASSPEVGSDTQYF.

The chain employs TRBV12-3 or TRBV12-4 and TRBJ2-7, with 8 bases fitting TRBD1. V was clipped by 5 bases and J by 3 bases; unmatched bases: 6. This CDR3 region has 14 residues. CDR3: CASSTRDRYYEQYF. DNA of the CDR3: TGTGCCAGCAGTACCCGGGACAGGTACTACGAGCAGTACTTC.

Only a few counts were recorded for this clonotype. The chain carries TRBV7-2 and TRBJ1-1, with a possible D match to TRBD1 (6 bases). CDR1 is SGHTA and CDR2 is FQGNSA in the germline V gene. The V and J ends lost 6 bases and 1 base respectively, with 12 bases between them. This CDR3 is 14 amino acids long. CDR3 amino acids: CASSLGGANTEAFF. The CDR3 nucleotides are TGTGCCAGCAGTCTAGGGGGAGCGAACACTGAAGCTTTCTTT. Full variable domain (rest looked up from reference TRBV7-2 and TRBJ1-1): GAGVSQSPSNKVTEKGKDVELRCDPISGHTALYWYRQSLGQGLEFLIYFQGNSAPDKSGLPSDRFSAERTGGSVSTLTIQRTQQEDSAVYLCASSLGGANTEAFFGQGTRLTVV.

V gene TRBV9 combines with J gene TRBJ1-2; D is uncertain. CDR3 length: 15 amino acids. Germline-derived CDR1 and CDR2 are SGDLS and YYNGEE. The V gene lost 1 base and the J gene lost 1 base, with 11 bases spanning the gap. CDR3 nucleotides: TGTGCCAGCAGCGTAAGTCAGGAGATTAACTATGGCTACACCTTC. Its translation: CASSVSQEINYGYTF.

V and J are TRBV20-1 and TRBJ2-7; 8 bases agree with TRBD1. This CDR3 region has 13 residues. CDR1 and CDR2 from the germline V gene are DFQATT and SNEGSKA (reference sequence). J gave up 1 base and V 4 bases, and 3 bases lay outside the gene matches. The CDR3 region has the DNA TGCAGTGCTACCCGGACAGGGTCCTACGAGCAGTACTTC. Encoded protein: CSATRTGSYEQYF.

DNA for the CDR3: TGCGCCAGCAGTCAAGCCTACGGGACAAACACCGGGGAGCTGTTTTTT. Translated, it gives CASSQAYGTNTGELFF. The chain joins TRBV23-1 to TRBJ2-2, with D possibly being TRBD1 (6 bases). TRBV23-1 is classed as an ORF, of uncertain function. With 2 bases removed from V and 2 bases from J, the gap between germline ends came to 12 bases. This CDR3 contains 16 residues.

The rearrangement links TRBV6-1 to TRBJ1-1, with TRBD1 matching over 8 bases. Germline-derived CDR1 and CDR2 are MNHNS and SASEGT. After removal of 2 bases from V and 4 bases from J, the junction contained 6 bases not matched to a gene. The CDR3 is made up of 15 amino acids. The CDR3 reads CASSEPETGVTEAFF. For the CDR3, the DNA is TGTGCCAGCAGTGAACCTGAGACAGGGGTCACTGAAGCTTTCTTT.

The V gene is TRBV5-1, the J gene TRBJ2-5, with D perhaps given as TRBD1 or TRBD2 (5 bases each). There are 16 residues in the CDR3. V was clipped by 1 base and J by 5 bases, with 18 bases between them. From germline, CDR1 is SGHRS and CDR2 YFSETQ. The CDR3: CASSLSSWGTGETQYF. Written as DNA, the CDR3 is TGCGCCAGCAGCTTGTCCTCCTGGGGGACGGGGGAGACCCAGTACTTC.

CDR3 in DNA: TGTGCCAGCAGTTCTCGGACCCCACGCAAGTTCTTC. Its translation: CASSSRTPRKFF. The rearrangement links TRBV12-3 or TRBV12-4 to TRBJ2-1; no firm D call. The germline V and J ends were trimmed by 4 bases and 14 bases, with 15 bases remaining between them. The CDR3 contains 12 residues.

This clonotype was detected only once. The chain has TRBV24-1 and TRBJ1-5; D is undetermined. The CDR3 is 14 amino acids. The germline V and J ends were trimmed by 2 bases and 6 bases, with 10 bases remaining between them. CDR1 is KGHDR, CDR2 SFDVKD, per germline. CDR3 protein: CATSDYTGSQPQHF. The CDR3 bases are TGTGCCACCAGTGATTATACGGGATCTCAGCCCCAGCATTTT.